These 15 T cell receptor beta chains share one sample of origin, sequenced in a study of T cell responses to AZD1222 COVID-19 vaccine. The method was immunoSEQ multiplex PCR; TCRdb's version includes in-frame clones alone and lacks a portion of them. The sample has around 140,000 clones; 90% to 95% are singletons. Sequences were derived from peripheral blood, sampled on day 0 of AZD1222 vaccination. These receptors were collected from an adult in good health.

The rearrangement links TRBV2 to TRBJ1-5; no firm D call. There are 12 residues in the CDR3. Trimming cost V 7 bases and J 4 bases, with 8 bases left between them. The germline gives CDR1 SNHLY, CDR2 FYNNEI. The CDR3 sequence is CASNLGNQPQHF. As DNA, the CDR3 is TGTGCCAGCAACTTGGGAAATCAGCCCCAGCATTTT.

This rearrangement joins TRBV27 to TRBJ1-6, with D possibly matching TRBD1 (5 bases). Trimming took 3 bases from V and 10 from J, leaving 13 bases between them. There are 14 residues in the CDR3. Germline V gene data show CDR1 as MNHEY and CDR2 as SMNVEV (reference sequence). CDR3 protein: CASSLSQGGSPLHF. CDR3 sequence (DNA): TGTGCCAGCAGTTTGAGTCAGGGCGGCTCACCCCTCCACTTT.

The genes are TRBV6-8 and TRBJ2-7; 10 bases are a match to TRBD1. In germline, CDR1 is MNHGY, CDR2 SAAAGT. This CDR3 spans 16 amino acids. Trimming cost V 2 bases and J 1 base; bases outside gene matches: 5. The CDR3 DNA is TGTGCCAGCAGTTACATCGACAGGGGGCCATCCTACGAGCAGTACTTC. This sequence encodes CASSYIDRGPSYEQYF.

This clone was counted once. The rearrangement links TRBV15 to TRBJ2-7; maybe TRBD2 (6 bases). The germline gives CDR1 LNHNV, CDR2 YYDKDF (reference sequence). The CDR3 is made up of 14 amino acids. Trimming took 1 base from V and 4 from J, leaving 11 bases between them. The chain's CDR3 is CATSRVGGPYEQYF. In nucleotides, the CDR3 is TGTGCCACCAGCAGAGTGGGGGGACCTTACGAGCAGTACTTC.

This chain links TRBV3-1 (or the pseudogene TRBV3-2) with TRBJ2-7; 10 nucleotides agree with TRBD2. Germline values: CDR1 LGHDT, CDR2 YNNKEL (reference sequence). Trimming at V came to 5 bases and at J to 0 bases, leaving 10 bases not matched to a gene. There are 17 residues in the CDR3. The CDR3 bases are TGTGCCAGCAGCGCAAGCCTAGCGGGAGCCCTCTCCTACGAGCAGTACTTC. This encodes CASSASLAGALSYEQYF.

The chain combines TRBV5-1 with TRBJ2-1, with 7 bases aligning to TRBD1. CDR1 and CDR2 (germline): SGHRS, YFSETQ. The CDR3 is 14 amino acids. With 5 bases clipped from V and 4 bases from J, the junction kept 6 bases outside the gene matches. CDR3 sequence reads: CASRREGAYNEQFF. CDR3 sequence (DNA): TGCGCCAGCAGGAGAGAGGGGGCTTACAATGAGCAGTTCTTC. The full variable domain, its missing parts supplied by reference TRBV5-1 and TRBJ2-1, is KAGVTQTPRYLIKTRGQQVTLSCSPISGHRSVSWYQQTPGQGLQFLFEYFSETQRNKGNFPGRFSGRQFSNSRSEMNVSTLELGDSALYLCASRREGAYNEQFFGPGTRLTVL.

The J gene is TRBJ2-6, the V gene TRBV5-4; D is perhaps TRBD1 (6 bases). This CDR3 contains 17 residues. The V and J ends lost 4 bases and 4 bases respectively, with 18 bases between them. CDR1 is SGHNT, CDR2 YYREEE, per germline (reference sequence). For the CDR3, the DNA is TGTGCCAGCAGCCCTGGGGGCAGGTCCGCCGGGGCCAACGTCCTGACTTTC. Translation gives CASSPGGRSAGANVLTF. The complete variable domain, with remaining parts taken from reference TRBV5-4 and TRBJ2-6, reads ETGVTQSPTHLIKTRGQQVTLRCSSQSGHNTVSWYQQALGQGPQFIFQYYREEENGRGNFPPRFSGLQFPNYSSELNVNALELDDSALYLCASSPGGRSAGANVLTFGAGSRLTVL.

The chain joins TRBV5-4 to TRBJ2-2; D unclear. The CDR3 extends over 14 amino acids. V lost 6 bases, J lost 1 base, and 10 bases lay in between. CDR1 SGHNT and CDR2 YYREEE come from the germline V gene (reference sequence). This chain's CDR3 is CASTSIVNTGELFF. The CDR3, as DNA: TGTGCCAGCACCTCCATAGTGAACACCGGGGAGCTGTTTTTT. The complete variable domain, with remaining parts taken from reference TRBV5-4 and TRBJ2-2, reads ETGVTQSPTHLIKTRGQQVTLRCSSQSGHNTVSWYQQALGQGPQFIFQYYREEENGRGNFPPRFSGLQFPNYSSELNVNALELDDSALYLCASTSIVNTGELFFGEGSRLTVL.

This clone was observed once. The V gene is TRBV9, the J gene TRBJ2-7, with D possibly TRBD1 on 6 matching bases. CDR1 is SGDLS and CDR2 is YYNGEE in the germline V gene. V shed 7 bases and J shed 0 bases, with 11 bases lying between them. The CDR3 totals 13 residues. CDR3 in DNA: TGTGCCAGCTCGCAGGGGAACTCCTACGAGCAGTACTTC. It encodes CASSQGNSYEQYF.

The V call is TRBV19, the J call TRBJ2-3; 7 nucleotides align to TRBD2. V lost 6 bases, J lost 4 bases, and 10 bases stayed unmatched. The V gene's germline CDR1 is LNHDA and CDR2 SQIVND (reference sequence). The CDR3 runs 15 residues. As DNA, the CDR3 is TGTGCCAGTAGGAGGGACCAGAGCGGGGCAGATACGCAGTATTTT. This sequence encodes CASRRDQSGADTQYF.

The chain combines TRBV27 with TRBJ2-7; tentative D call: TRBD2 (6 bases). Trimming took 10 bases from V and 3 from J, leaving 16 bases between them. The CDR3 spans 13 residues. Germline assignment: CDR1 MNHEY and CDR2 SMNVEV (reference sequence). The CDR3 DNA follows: TGTGCCACCCGGGGGTTAAGCGGCTACGAGCAGTACTTC. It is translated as CATRGLSGYEQYF.

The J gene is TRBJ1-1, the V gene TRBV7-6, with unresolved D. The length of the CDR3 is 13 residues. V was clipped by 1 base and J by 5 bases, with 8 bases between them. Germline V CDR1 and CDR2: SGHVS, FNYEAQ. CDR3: CASSLGGGTEAFF. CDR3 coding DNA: TGTGCCAGCAGCTTAGGCGGCGGAACTGAAGCTTTCTTT.

CDR3 amino acids: CASSLGGAEAFF. The CDR3 DNA reads as TGTGCCAGCAGTTTAGGTGGAGCTGAAGCTTTCTTT. V gene TRBV27 combines with J gene TRBJ1-1; D is uncertain. V lost 2 bases and J lost 6, with 7 bases in between. The CDR3 has 12 residues. Germline CDR1 is MNHEY and CDR2 is SMNVEV (reference sequence).

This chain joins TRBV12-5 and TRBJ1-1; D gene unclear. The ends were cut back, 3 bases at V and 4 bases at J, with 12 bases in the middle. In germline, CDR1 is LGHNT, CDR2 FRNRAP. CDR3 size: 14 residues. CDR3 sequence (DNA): TGTGCTAGTGGTTTAGCGGGCGCGGGCACTGAAGCTTTCTTT. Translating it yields CASGLAGAGTEAFF.

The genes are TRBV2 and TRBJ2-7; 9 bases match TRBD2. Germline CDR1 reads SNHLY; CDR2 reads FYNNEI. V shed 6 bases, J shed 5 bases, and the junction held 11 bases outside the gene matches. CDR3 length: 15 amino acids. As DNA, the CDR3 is TGTGCCAGCAGCCGCCTTAGCGGGAGTCTGAACGAGCAGTACTTC. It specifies CASSRLSGSLNEQYF. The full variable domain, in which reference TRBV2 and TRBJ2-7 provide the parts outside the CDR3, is EPEVTQTPSHQVTQMGQEVILRCVPISNHLYFYWYRQILGQKVEFLVSFYNNEISEKSEIFDDQFSVERPDGSNFTLKIRSTKLEDSAMYFCASSRLSGSLNEQYFGPGTRLTVT.